This T cell receptor (beta chain) originates from a study of blood T cell repertoires in COVID-19. Whole-study context: The United States, Italy and Spain provided the acute and convalescent COVID-19 samples. PBMCs, B-cell-depleted T cells, or T cells were the source of the cDNA or gDNA that made up the material.

CDR3 length equals 15 residues. The V end lost 3 bases, the J end lost 5 bases, and 16 bases lay between the germline ends. Germline CDR1 is LGHDT and CDR2 is YNNKEL (reference sequence). Libraries were prepared by immunoSEQ multiplex PCR; TCRdb keeps only in-frame clonotypes and omits some of them. The sample comprises about 110,000 clones, approximately 84% of which are singletons, and about 6.6% rests with the top ten. This receptor was identified in a woman between 50 and 59 years old with acute or convalescent COVID-19. This chain links TRBV3-1 (or the pseudogene TRBV3-2) with TRBJ1-1, with TRBD1 as a possible D gene (6 bases). The sequencing input was peripheral blood. CDR3 amino acids: CASSHETGRGTEAFF. The DNA of the CDR3 is TGTGCCAGCAGCCACGAAACAGGGAGGGGTACTGAAGCTTTCTTT.